The rows below give T cell receptor beta chains drawn from one sample of a study of identical twins' blood T cells. Using its own MiXCR run on the 5' RACE reads, TCRdb lists one record per CDR3 protein. The repertoire has fewer than 450,000 distinct CDR3 sequences, about 28% of them found once; the top ten carry 6% to 7%. Sequencing used PBMCs. These receptors were collected from a woman aged 18-50 years in good health. CDR3s leave out the opening cysteine and the closing phenylalanine or tryptophan. Size values are once, few and many counts, or a class for expanded clones, and some rows have none.

j_gene,abundance,v_gene,CDR3aa
TRBJ1-1,few,TRBV25-1,ASSEYDRVGAF
TRBJ1-3,few,TRBV12-5,ASGLVRRSSGNTIY
TRBJ1-3,NA,TRBV4-3,ASSQGTARGGNTIY
TRBJ2-4,few,TRBV20-1,SAQKGIQY
TRBJ1-2,NA,TRBV14,ASSQSSGDRDVYT
TRBJ2-3,NA,TRBV20-1,SAVDSAGTDTQY
TRBJ1-1,few,TRBV3-1,ASSLVSGRGKNTEAF
TRBJ1-6,few,TRBV9,ASSVSGAYNSPLH
TRBJ1-5,NA,TRBV20-1,SASGRAPNQPQH
TRBJ2-2,NA,TRBV7-2,ASSPTSGLGELF
TRBJ1-3,few,TRBV20-1,SAREGGSSGNTIY
TRBJ2-3,NA,TRBV3-1,ASSQFLASDTQY
TRBJ1-1,few,TRBV7-2,ASSLGSGQFSGAF
TRBJ1-1,few,TRBV29-1,SVEDLPAVEAF
TRBJ1-1,many,TRBV28,ARAVEAF
TRBJ1-2,NA,TRBV7-2,ACSLGQGRSYGYT
TRBJ1-4,few,TRBV20-1,SAQRQGNEKLF
TRBJ1-4,many,TRBV29-1,SVEDQEGPGEKLF
TRBJ1-3,many,TRBV12-3/TRBV12-4,ASSFQLSGNTIY
TRBJ1-1,NA,TRBV5-5,ASSLPVREAF
TRBJ1-5,NA,TRBV6-5,ASSARGSNHPQH
TRBJ2-3,few,TRBV20-1,SARLGGDTQY
TRBJ2-7,many,TRBV29-1,SVEEGGDEQY
TRBJ2-3,few,TRBV2,ASRSRDTQY
TRBJ1-5,NA,TRBV10-3,AAVGQVNHPQH
TRBJ1-4,NA,TRBV6-5,ASRGNSNEKLF
TRBJ2-5,NA,TRBV29-1,SVEEATEVQETQY
TRBJ2-7,few,TRBV18,ASSPNRGRTTYEQY
TRBJ2-1,NA,TRBV9,ASSVGGQVTYNEQF
TRBJ1-4,NA,TRBV7-8,ASSLEHPATNEKLF
TRBJ2-7,few,TRBV20-1,SASPRAASSYEQY